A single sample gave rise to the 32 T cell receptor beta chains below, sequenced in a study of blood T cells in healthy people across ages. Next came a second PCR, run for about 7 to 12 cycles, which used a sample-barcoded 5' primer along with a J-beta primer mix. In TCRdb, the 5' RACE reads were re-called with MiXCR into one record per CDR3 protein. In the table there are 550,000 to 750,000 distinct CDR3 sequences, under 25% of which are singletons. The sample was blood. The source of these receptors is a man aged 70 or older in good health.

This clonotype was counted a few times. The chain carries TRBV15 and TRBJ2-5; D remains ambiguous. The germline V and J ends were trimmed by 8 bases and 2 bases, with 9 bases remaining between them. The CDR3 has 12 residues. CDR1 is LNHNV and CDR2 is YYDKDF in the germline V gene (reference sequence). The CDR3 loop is CATLVGQETQYF. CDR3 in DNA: TGTGCCACCCTAGTGGGGCAAGAGACCCAGTACTTC.

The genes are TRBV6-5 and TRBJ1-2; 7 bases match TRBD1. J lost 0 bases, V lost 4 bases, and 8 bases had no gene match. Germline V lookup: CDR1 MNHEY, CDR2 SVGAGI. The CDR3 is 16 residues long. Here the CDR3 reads CASSLGQANTNYGYTF. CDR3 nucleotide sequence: TGTGCCAGCAGTTTAGGACAGGCCAATACTAACTATGGCTACACCTTC.

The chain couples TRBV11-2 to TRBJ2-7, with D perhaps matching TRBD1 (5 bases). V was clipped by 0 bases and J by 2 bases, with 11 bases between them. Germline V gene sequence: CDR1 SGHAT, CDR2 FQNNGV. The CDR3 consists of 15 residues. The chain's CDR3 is CASSLDSPGPYEQYF. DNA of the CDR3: TGTGCCAGCAGCTTAGATTCTCCAGGGCCCTACGAGCAGTACTTC.

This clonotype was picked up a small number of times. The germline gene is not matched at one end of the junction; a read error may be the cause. DNA of the CDR3: TGCAGTGCTAGAGATCCTAACAGGGCGTCCTACGAACAGTACTTC. Its translation: CSARDPNRASYEQYF. The V call is TRBV20-1, the J call TRBJ2-7, with D perhaps matching TRBD1 (6 bases). Germline loops: CDR1 DFQATT, CDR2 SNEGSKA (reference sequence). The CDR3 contains 15 residues.

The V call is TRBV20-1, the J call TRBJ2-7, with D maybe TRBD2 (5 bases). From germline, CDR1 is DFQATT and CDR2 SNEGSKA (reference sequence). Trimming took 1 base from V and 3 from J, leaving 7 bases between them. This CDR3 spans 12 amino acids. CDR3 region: CSARVAGYEQYF. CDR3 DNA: TGCAGTGCTAGAGTCGCGGGCTACGAGCAGTACTTC.

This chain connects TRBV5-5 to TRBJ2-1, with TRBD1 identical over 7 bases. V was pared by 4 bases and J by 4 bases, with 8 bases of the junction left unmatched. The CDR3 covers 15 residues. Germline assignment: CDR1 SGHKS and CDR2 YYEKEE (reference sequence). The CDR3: CASSRGQTIYNEQFF. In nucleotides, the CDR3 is TGTGCCAGCAGCCGGGGACAGACAATATACAATGAGCAGTTCTTC.

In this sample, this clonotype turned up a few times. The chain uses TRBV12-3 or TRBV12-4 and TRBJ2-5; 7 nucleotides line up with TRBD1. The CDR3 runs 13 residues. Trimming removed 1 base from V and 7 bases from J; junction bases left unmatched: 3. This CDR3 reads CASSLGRGRTQYF. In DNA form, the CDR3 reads TGTGCCAGCAGTTTAGGCAGGGGGAGGACCCAGTACTTC.

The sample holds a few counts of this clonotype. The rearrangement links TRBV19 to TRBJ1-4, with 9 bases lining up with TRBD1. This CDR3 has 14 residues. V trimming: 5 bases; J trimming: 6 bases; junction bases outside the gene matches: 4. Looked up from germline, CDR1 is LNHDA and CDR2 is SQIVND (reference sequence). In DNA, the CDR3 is TGTGCCAGTAGTGGGACAGGGATGGATGAAAAACTGTTTTTT. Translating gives CASSGTGMDEKLFF. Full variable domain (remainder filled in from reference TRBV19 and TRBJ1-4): DGGITQSPKYLFRKEGQNVTLSCEQNLNHDAMYWYRQDPGQGLRLIYYSQIVNDFQKGDIAEGYSVSREKKESFPLTVTSAQKNPTAFYLCASSGTGMDEKLFFGSGTQLSVL.

The CDR3: CSVELVGHEQYF. Here the CDR3 DNA reads TGCAGCGTTGAACTAGTGGGCCACGAGCAGTACTTC. V gene TRBV29-1 combines with J gene TRBJ2-5; D not resolved. Near its end, the DNA agrees better with TRBJ2-7, so the J call may be wrong. The germline V gene encodes CDR1 SQVTM and CDR2 ANQGSEA. This CDR3 is built from 12 residues.

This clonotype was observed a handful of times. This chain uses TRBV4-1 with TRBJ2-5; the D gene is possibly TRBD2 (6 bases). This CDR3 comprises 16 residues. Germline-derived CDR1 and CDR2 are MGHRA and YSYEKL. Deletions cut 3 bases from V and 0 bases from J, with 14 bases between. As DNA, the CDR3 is TGCGCCAGCAGCCACGGAACGCTAGCGAACCAAGAGACCCAGTACTTC. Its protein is CASSHGTLANQETQYF.

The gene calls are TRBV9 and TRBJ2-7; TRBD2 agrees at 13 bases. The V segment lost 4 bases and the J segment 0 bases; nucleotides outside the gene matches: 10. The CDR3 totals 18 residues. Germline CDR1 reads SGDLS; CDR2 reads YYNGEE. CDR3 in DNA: TGTGCCAGCAGCCGGGACAGGGGACTAGCGGGAAGCTCCTACGAGCAGTACTTC. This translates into CASSRDRGLAGSSYEQYF.

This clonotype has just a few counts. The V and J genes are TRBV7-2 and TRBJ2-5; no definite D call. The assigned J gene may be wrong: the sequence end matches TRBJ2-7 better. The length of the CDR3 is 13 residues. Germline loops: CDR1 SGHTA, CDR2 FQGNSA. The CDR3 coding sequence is TGTGCCAGCAGCCCCTGCACCACCTACGAGCAGTACTTC. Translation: CASSPCTTYEQYF.

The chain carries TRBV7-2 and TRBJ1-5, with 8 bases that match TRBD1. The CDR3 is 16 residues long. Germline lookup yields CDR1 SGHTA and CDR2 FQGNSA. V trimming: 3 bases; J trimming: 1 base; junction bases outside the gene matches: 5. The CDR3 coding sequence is TGTGCCAGCAGCTTTTCTTGGACAGGGAGCAATCAGCCCCAGCATTTT. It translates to CASSFSWTGSNQPQHF.

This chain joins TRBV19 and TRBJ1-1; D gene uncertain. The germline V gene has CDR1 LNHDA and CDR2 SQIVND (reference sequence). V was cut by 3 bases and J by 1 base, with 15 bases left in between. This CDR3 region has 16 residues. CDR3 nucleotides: TGTGCCAGTAGTATTTTGGGGTTTCCCCCGAACACTGAAGCTTTCTTT. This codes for CASSILGFPPNTEAFF.

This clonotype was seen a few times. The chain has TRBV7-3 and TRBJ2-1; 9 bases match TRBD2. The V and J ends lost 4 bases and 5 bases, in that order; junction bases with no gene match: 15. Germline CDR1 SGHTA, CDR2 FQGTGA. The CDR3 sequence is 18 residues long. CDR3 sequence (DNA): TGTGCCAGCAGCTCTACCTCCGGTAGCGGGAGATATAACAATGAGCAGTTCTTC. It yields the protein CASSSTSGSGRYNNEQFF.

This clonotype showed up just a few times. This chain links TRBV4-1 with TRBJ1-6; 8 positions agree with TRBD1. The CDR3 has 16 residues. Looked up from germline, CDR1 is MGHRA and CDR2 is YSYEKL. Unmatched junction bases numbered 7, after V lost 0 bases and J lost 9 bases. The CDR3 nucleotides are TGCGCCAGCAGCCAAGATCCCAGGGGGCTCATTTCACCCCTCCACTTT. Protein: CASSQDPRGLISPLHF.

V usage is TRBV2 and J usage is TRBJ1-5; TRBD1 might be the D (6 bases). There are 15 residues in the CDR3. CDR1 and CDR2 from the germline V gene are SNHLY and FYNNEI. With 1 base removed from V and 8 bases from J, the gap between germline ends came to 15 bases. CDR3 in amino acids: CASSEGGGRQEPQHF. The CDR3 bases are TGTGCCAGCAGTGAAGGCGGGGGCAGGCAGGAGCCCCAGCATTTT.

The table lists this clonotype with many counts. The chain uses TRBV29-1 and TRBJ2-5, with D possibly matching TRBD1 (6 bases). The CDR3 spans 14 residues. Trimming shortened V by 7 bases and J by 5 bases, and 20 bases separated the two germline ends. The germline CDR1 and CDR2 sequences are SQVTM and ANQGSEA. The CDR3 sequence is CSAAVGQRAETQYF. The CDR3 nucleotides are TGCAGCGCGGCAGTCGGACAGAGGGCTGAGACCCAGTACTTC. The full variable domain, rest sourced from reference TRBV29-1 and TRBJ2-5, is SAVISQKPSRDICQRGTSLTIQCQVDSQVTMMFWYRQQPGQSLTLIATANQGSEATYESGFVIDKFPISRPNLTFSTLTVSNMSPEDSSIYLCSAAVGQRAETQYFGPGTRLLVL.

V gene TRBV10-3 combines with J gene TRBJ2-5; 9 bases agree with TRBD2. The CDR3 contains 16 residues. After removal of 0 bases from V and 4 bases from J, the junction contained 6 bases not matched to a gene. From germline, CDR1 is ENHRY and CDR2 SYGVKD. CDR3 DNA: TGTGCCATCAGTGAGTCTTCTAGCGGGATGGGAGAGACCCAGTACTTC. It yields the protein CAISESSSGMGETQYF.

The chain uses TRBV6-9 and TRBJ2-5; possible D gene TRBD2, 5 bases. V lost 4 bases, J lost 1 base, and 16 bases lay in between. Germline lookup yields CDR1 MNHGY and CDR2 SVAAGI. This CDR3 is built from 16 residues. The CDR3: CASSSSAAVLQETQYF. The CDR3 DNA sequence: TGTGCCAGCAGTTCGTCAGCGGCCGTGCTCCAAGAGACCCAGTACTTC.

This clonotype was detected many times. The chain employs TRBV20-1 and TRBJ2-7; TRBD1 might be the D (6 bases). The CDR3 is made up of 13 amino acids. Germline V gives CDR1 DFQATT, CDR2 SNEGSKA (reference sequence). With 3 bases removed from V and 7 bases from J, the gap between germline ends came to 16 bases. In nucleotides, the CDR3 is TGCAGTGCTAGTTTCCTGCAGGGGCGAGAGCAGTACTTC. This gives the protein CSASFLQGREQYF.

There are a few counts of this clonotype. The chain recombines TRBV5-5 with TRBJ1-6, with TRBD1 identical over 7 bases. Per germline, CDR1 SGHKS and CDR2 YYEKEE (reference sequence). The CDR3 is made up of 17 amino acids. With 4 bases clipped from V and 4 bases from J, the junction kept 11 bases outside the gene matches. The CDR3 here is CASSQVGDRGYNSPLHF. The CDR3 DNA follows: TGTGCCAGCAGCCAGGTGGGGGACAGAGGGTATAATTCACCCCTCCACTTT.

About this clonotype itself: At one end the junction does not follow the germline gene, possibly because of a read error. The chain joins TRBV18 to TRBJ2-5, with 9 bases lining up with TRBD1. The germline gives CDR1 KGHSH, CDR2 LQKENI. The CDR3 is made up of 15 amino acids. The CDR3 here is CASSPPWDREETQYF. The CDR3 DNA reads TGTGCCAGCTCACCACCGTGGGACAGGGAAGAGACTCAGTACTTC.

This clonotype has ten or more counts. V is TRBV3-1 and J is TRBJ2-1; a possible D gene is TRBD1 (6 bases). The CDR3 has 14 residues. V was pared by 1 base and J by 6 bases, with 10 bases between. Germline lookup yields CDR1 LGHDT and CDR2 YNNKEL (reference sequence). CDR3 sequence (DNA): TGTGCCAGCAGCCAAGGTTCAGGGGCCAATGAGCAGTTCTTC. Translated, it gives CASSQGSGANEQFF.

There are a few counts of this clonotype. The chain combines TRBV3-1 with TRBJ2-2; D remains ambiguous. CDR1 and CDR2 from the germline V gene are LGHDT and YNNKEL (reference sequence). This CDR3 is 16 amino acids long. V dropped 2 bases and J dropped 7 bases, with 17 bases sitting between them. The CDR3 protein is CASSQTLELLGGELFF. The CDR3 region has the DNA TGTGCCAGCAGCCAAACCCTCGAGCTTTTGGGCGGGGAGCTGTTTTTT.

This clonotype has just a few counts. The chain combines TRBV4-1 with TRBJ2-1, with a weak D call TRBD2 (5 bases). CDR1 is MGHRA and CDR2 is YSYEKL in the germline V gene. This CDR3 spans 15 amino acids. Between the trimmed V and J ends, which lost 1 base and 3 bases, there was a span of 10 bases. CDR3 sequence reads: CASSQGLGNYNEQFF. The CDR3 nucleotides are TGCGCCAGCAGCCAAGGACTCGGGAACTACAATGAGCAGTTCTTC.

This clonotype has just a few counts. The CDR3 spells CASSLDRGLAGGETQYF. The CDR3 DNA reads as TGTGCCAGCTCACTAGACCGGGGACTAGCGGGAGGAGAGACCCAGTACTTC. V usage is TRBV18 and J usage is TRBJ2-5, with 15 nucleotides matching TRBD2. CDR1 KGHSH and CDR2 LQKENI come from the germline V gene. The V and J ends lost 4 bases and 4 bases, in that order; junction bases with no gene match: 7. The CDR3 consists of 17 residues.

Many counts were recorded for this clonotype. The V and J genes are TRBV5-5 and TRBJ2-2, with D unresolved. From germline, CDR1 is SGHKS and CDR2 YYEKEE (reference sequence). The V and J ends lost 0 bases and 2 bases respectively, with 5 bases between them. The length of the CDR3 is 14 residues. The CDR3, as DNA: TGTGCCAGCAGCTTGGAACGAAACACCGGGGAGCTGTTTTTT. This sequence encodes CASSLERNTGELFF.

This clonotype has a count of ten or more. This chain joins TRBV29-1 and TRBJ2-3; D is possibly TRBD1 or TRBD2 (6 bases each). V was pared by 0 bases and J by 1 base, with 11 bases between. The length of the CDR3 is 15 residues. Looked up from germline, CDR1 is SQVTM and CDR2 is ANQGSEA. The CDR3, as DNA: TGCAGCGTTGAAGAATGGGGGGCTGGCACAGATACGCAGTATTTT. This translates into CSVEEWGAGTDTQYF.

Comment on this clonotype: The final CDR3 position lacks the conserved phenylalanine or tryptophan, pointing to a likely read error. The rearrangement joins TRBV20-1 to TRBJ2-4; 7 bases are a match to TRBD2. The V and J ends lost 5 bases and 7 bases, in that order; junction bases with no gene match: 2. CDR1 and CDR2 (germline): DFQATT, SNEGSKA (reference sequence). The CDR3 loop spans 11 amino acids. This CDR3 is CSAVGGNIQYL. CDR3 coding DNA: TGCAGTGCTGTGGGGGGGAACATTCAGTACCTC.

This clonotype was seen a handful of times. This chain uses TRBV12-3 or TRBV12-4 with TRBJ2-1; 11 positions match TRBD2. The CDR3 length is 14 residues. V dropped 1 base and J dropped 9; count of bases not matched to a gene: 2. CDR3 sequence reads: CASSLELAGVEQFF. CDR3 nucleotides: TGTGCCAGCAGTTTAGAACTAGCGGGGGTTGAGCAGTTCTTC.

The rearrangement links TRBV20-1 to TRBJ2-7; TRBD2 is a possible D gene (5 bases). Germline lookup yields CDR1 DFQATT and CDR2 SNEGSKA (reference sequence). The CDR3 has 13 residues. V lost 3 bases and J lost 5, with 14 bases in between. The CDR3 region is CSASFSGLHEQYF. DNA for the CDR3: TGCAGTGCTAGTTTTTCGGGGTTGCACGAGCAGTACTTC.